The 11 T cell receptor beta chains below come from one sample, sequenced in a study of breast tumors, draining lymph nodes, adjacent tissues. TCRdb redid the calling of the multiplex PCR reads with MiXCR, one entry per CDR3 protein. The table shows around 190,000 distinct CDR3 sequences, with 33% occurring only once. Breast cancer patients provided tissue from their axillary draining lymph nodes. Sequencing input: axillary lymph node tissue. These TCRs come from a female donor with breast cancer. Some clones in this sample may be carry-over from other donors' samples.

This clonotype was seen only a few times. The rearrangement uses TRBV9 and TRBJ2-1; D remains unclear. Germline CDR1 and CDR2: SGDLS and YYNGEE. The CDR3 totals 14 residues. V dropped 4 bases and J dropped 6 bases, with 14 bases sitting between them. The CDR3 nucleotides read TGTGCCAGCAGCCAAGGCTGGCAGAGCAATGAGCAGTTCTTC. Translating it yields CASSQGWQSNEQFF.

This clonotype was observed many times. V and J are TRBV6-1 and TRBJ2-6; TRBD1 matches 8 bases. The CDR3 contains 14 residues. Unmatched junction bases numbered 2, after V lost 7 bases and J lost 3 bases. CDR1 and CDR2 from the germline V gene are MNHNS and SASEGT. CDR3 in DNA: TGTGCCAGCAACGACAGGGGTGGGGCCAACGTCCTGACTTTC. Its translation: CASNDRGGANVLTF.

This clonotype has a count of ten or more. The V and J genes are TRBV11-3 and TRBJ2-7, with TRBD2 matching 8 bases. This CDR3 has 15 residues. V trimming: 5 bases; J trimming: 7 bases; junction bases outside the gene matches: 13. The germline V gene encodes CDR1 SGHNT and CDR2 YENEEA. The CDR3 reads CASSPQREPLGEQYF. CDR3 sequence (DNA): TGTGCCAGCAGCCCACAGCGGGAGCCCTTGGGGGAGCAGTACTTC.

In its sample, this clonotype is medium-sized (0.01 to 0.1%). This sequence joins TRBV7-8 and TRBJ1-6; D perhaps matches TRBD1 (5 bases). This CDR3 has 14 residues. Germline-derived CDR1 and CDR2 are SGHVS and FQNEAQ. The V end lost 1 base, the J end lost 10 bases, and 11 bases lay between the germline ends. CDR3: CASSLGGGGSPLHF. The DNA for the CDR3 is TGTGCCAGCAGCTTAGGCGGGGGGGGATCACCCCTCCACTTT.

The CDR3 spells CASSWSRANTGELFF. The DNA for the CDR3 is TGTGCCAGCAGTTGGTCGCGGGCGAACACCGGGGAGCTGTTTTTT. The chain has TRBV6-5 and TRBJ2-2; TRBD2 might be the D (5 bases). The CDR3 sequence is 15 residues long. CDR1 and CDR2 (germline): MNHEY, SVGAGI. Trimming left V 4 bases short and J 0 bases short, with 9 bases between.

The table lists this clonotype with many counts. V gene TRBV19 combines with J gene TRBJ1-5; 7 bases map to TRBD1. The V segment lost 6 bases and the J segment 0 bases; nucleotides outside the gene matches: 23. The CDR3 sequence is 21 residues long. The germline CDR1 and CDR2 sequences are LNHDA and SQIVND (reference sequence). The CDR3 nucleotides read TGTGCCAGTAGGCCTCTAACATGGGGGACAGAGAGTGACAATAGCAATCAGCCCCAGCATTTT. Translation: CASRPLTWGTESDNSNQPQHF.

In its sample, this clonotype was seen many times. The chain links TRBV7-9 to TRBJ1-4, with 7 bases that match TRBD1. The CDR3 spans 14 residues. Per the germline V gene, CDR1 is SEHNR and CDR2 is FQNEAQ (reference sequence). V lost 5 bases and J lost 7; bases outside the gene matches: 7. In DNA, the CDR3 is TGTGCCAGCAGCAAGGGGGCGGGGAGTGAAAAACTGTTTTTT. Amino acid sequence: CASSKGAGSEKLFF.

The chain employs TRBV13 and TRBJ1-1; 7 bases match TRBD1. Germline CDR1 PRHDT, CDR2 FYEKMQ (reference sequence). V gave up 5 bases and J gave up 3 bases; unmatched junction bases: 18. The CDR3 totals 18 residues. Written as DNA, the CDR3 is TGTGCCAGCAGCGAAGGATCAGGGGGGAGGAGGAGGTACACTGAAGCTTTCTTT. As protein: CASSEGSGGRRRYTEAFF. The full variable domain, with the rest looked up from reference TRBV13 and TRBJ1-1, is AAGVIQSPRHLIKEKRETATLKCYPIPRHDTVYWYQQGPGQDPQFLISFYEKMQSDKGSIPDRFSAQQFSDYHSELNMSSLELGDSALYFCASSEGSGGRRRYTEAFFGQGTRLTVV.

To note about this clonotype: One end of the junction fails to match germline, which may point to a read error. J is TRBJ2-2 and V is TRBV5-1; tentative D call: TRBD1 (5 bases). CDR1 is SGHRS, CDR2 YFSETQ, per germline. The CDR3 is made up of 14 amino acids. CDR3 nucleotides: TGCGTCAGCAGTAAAGGGGCGAACACCGGGGAGCTGTTTTTT. This encodes CVSSKGANTGELFF. The full variable domain, in which reference TRBV5-1 and TRBJ2-2 provide the parts outside the CDR3, is KAGVTQTPRYLIKTRGQQVTLSCSPISGHRSVSWYQQTPGQGLQFLFEYFSETQRNKGNFPGRFSGRQFSNSRSEMNVSTLELGDSALYLCVSSKGANTGELFFGEGSRLTVL.

This clonotype has a count of ten or more. The chain is built from TRBV5-1 and TRBJ2-5; D is undetermined. V was pared by 6 bases and J by 4 bases, with 19 bases between. Germline V gene lookup returns CDR1 SGHRS and CDR2 YFSETQ. The CDR3 covers 15 residues. CDR3: CASMSAARSPETQYF. The CDR3 bases are TGCGCCAGCATGAGCGCGGCGAGGTCCCCAGAGACCCAGTACTTC.

There are many counts of this clonotype. CDR3 residues: CSVKEVRLSYEQYF. DNA of the CDR3: TGCAGTGTGAAGGAAGTACGACTCTCCTACGAGCAGTACTTC. This chain joins TRBV20-1 and TRBJ2-7; D not resolved. The CDR3 covers 14 residues. Trimming cost V 7 bases and J 0 bases, with 16 bases left between them. Germline values: CDR1 DFQATT, CDR2 SNEGSKA (reference sequence).